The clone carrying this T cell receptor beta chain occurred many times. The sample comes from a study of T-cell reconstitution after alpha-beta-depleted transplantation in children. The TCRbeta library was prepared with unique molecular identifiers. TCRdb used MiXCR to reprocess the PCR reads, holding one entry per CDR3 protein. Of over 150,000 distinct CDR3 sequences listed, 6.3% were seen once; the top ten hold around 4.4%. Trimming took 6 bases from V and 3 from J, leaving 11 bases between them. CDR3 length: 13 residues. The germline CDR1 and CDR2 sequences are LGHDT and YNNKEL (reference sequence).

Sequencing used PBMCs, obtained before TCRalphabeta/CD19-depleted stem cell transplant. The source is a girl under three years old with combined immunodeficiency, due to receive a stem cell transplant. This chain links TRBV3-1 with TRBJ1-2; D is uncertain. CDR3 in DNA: TGTGCCAGCAGGCTAGGGCAGGACTATGGCTACACCTTC. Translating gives CASRLGQDYGYTF.